The sequence of this TCR beta chain was determined in a study of beta chain features in type 1 diabetes. Trimming took 0 bases from V and 4 from J, leaving 10 bases between them. The CDR3 runs 14 residues. Germline assignment: CDR1 KGHSH and CDR2 LQKENI. cDNA synthesis used the whole RNA isolate, giving expressed TCRB sequences. Generated by immunoSEQ multiplex PCR, the TCRdb table keeps only in-frame clones and is missing some. The sample includes about 930,000 clones, roughly 17% of them seen just once. J is TRBJ2-7 and V is TRBV18, with D perhaps TRBD1 (5 bases). This receptor was obtained from a woman between 18 and 30 years old in good health. Material for sequencing was naive CD4+ T cells from blood. In DNA, the CDR3 is TGTGCCAGCTCACCACCGGCAGGGAAGTACGAGCAGTACTTC. Its translation: CASSPPAGKYEQYF.